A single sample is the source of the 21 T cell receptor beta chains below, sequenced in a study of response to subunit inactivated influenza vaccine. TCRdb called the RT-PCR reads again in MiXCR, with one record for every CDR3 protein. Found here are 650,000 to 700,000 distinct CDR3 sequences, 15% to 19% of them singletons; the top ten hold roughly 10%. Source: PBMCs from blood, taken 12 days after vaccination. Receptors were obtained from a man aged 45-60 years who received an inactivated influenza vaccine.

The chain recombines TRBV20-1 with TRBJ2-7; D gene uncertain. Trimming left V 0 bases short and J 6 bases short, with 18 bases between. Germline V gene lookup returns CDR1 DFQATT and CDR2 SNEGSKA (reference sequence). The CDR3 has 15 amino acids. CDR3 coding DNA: TGCAGTGCTAGAGATGAGGAGAGAGACGGGCGCGAGCAGTACTTC. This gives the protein CSARDEERDGREQYF.

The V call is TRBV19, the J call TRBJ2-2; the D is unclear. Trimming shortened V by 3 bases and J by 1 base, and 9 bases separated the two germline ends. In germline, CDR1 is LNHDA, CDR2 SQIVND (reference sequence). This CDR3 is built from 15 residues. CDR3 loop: CASSIGQVNTGELFF. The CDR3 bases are TGTGCCAGTAGTATTGGGCAGGTGAACACCGGGGAGCTGTTTTTT.

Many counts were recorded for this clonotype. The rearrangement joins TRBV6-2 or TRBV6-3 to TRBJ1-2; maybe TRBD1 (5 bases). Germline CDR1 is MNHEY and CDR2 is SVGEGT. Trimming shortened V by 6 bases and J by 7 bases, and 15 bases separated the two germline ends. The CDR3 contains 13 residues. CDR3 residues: CASREKGLGGYTF. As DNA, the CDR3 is TGTGCCAGCAGGGAAAAGGGACTCGGTGGCTACACCTTC.

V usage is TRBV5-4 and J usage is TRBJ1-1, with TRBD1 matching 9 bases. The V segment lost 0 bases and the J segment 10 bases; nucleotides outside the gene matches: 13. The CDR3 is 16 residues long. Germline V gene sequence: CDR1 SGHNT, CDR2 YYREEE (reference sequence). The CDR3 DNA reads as TGTGCCAGCAGCTTGGGGACAGGGGAGGCCGTAGTGCGAGCTTTCTTT. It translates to CASSLGTGEAVVRAFF. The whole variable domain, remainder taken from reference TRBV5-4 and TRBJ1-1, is ETGVTQSPTHLIKTRGQQVTLRCSSQSGHNTVSWYQQALGQGPQFIFQYYREEENGRGNFPPRFSGLQFPNYSSELNVNALELDDSALYLCASSLGTGEAVVRAFFGQGTRLTVV.

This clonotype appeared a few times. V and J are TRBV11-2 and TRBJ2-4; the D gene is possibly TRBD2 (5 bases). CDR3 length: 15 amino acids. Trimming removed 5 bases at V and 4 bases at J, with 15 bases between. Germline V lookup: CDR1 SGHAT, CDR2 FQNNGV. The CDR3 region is CASSPILAYKNIQYF. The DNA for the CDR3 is TGTGCCAGCAGCCCTATTTTAGCGTATAAAAACATTCAGTACTTC.

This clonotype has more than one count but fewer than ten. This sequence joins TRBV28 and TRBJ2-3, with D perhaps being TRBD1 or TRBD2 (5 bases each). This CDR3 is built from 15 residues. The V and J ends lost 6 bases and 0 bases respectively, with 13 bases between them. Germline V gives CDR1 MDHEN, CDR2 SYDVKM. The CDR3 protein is CASSGIGASTDTQYF. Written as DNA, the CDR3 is TGTGCCAGCAGCGGAATCGGGGCTAGCACAGATACGCAGTATTTT.

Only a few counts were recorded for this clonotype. CDR3: CASSPGGPQTQYF. The CDR3 nucleotides read TGTGCCAGTTCCCCCGGGGGTCCGCAGACCCAGTACTTC. The chain has TRBV12-3 or TRBV12-4 and TRBJ2-5; a possible D gene is TRBD2 (6 bases). The CDR3 has 13 amino acids. V was cut by 9 bases and J by 6 bases, with 17 bases left in between.

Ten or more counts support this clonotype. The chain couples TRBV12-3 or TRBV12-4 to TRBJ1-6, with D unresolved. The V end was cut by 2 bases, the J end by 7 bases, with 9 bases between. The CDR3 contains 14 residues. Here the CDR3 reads CASSLKGRNSPLHF. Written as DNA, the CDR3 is TGTGCCAGCAGTTTAAAGGGAAGGAATTCACCCCTCCACTTT.

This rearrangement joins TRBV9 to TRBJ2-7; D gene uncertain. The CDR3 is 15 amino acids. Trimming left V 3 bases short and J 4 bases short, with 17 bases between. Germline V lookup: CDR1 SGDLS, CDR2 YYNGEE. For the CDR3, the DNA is TGTGCCAGCAGCGCGAGTGCCCTCTTTAGGTACGAGCAGTACTTC. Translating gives CASSASALFRYEQYF.

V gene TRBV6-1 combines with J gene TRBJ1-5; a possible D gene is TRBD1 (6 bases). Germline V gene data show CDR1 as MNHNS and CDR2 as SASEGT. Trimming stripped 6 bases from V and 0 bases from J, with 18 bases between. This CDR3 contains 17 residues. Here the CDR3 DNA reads TGTGCCAGCAGGCCCCGAGCGGACAGCTATAGCAATCAGCCCCAGCATTTT. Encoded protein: CASRPRADSYSNQPQHF.

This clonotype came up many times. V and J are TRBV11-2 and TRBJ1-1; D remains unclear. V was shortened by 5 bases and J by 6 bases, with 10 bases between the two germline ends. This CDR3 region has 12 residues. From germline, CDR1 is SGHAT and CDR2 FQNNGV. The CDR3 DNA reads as TGTGCCAGCAGCCCCGGTGGGCCTGAAGCTTTCTTT. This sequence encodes CASSPGGPEAFF. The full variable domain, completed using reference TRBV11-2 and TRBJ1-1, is EAGVAQSPRYKIIEKRQSVAFWCNPISGHATLYWYQQILGQGPKLLIQFQNNGVVDDSQLPKDRFSAERLKGVDSTLKIQPAKLEDSAVYLCASSPGGPEAFFGQGTRLTVV.

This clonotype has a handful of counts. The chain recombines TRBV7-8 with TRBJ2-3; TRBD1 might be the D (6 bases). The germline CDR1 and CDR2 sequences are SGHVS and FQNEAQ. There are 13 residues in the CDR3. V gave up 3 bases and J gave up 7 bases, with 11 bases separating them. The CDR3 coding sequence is TGTGCCAGCAGCTTGGGGGCAGGGCATACGCAGTATTTT. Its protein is CASSLGAGHTQYF. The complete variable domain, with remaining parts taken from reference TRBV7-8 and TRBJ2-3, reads GAGVSQSPRYKVAKRGQDVALRCDPISGHVSLFWYQQALGQGPEFLTYFQNEAQLDKSGLPSDRFFAERPEGSVSTLKIQRTQQEDSAVYLCASSLGAGHTQYFGPGTRLTVL.

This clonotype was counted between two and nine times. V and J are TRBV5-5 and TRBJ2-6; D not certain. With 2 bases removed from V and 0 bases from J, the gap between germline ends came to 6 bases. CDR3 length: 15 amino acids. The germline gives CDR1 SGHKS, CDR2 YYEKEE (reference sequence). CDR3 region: CASSFSSSGANVLTF. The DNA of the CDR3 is TGTGCCAGCAGCTTCTCCAGCTCTGGGGCCAACGTCCTGACTTTC.

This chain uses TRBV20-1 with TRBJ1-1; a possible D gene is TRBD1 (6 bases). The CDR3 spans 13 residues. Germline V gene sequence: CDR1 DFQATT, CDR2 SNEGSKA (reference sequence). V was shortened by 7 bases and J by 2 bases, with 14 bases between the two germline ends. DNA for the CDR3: TGCAGTGGGTGGGGGGGCCTAAACACTGAAGCTTTCTTT. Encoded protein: CSGWGGLNTEAFF.

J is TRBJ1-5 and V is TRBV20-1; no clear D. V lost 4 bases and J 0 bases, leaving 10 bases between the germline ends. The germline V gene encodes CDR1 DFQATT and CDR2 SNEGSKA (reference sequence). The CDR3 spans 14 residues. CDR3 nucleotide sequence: TGCAGTGCTATACAAACAGATAGCAATCAGCCCCAGCATTTT. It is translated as CSAIQTDSNQPQHF.

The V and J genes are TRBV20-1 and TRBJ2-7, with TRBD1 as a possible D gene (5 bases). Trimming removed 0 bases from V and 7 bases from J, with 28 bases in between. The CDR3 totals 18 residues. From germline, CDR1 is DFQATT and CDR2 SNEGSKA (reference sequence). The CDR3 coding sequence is TGCAGTGCTAGAGATCCAATTCCCCTACTTAGGGGCCCCTGGGAGCAGTACTTC. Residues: CSARDPIPLLRGPWEQYF.

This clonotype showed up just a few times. The DNA of the CDR3 is TGCGCCAGCAGCGGGGACATGAACTACGAGCAGTACTTC. It translates to CASSGDMNYEQYF. V and J are TRBV5-1 and TRBJ2-7; the D gene is possibly TRBD1 (6 bases). V was trimmed by 4 bases and J by 3 bases, leaving 11 bases between them. The CDR3 loop spans 13 amino acids. The germline V gene encodes CDR1 SGHRS and CDR2 YFSETQ.

The CDR3 region is CSALKRGGAYEQYF. The CDR3 nucleotides are TGCAGTGCTTTAAAGAGGGGCGGGGCCTACGAGCAGTACTTC. The chain employs TRBV20-1 and TRBJ2-7; perhaps TRBD2 as D (6 bases). Trimming stripped 5 bases from V and 2 bases from J, with 16 bases between. CDR3 size: 14 residues. CDR1 is DFQATT and CDR2 is SNEGSKA in the germline V gene (reference sequence).

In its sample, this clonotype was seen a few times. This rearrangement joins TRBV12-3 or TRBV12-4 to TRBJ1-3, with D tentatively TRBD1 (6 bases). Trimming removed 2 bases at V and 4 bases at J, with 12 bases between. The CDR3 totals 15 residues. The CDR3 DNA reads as TGTGCCAGCAGTTTACGGGGGGCATTGGGAAACACCATATATTTT. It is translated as CASSLRGALGNTIYF.

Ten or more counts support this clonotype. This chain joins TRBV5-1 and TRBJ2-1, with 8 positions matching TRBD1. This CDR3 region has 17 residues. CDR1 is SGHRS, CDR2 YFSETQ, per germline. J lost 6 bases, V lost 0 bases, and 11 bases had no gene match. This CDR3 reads CASSLGTGSRQGNEQFF. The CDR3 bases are TGCGCCAGCAGCTTGGGGACAGGGTCTAGACAGGGCAATGAGCAGTTCTTC.

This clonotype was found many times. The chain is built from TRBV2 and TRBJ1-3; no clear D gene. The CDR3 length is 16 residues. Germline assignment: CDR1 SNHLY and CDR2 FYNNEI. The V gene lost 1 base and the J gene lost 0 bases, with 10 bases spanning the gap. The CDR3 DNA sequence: TGTGCCAGCAGTGAAGGACGGGGAAACTCTGGAAACACCATATATTTT. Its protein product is CASSEGRGNSGNTIYF.